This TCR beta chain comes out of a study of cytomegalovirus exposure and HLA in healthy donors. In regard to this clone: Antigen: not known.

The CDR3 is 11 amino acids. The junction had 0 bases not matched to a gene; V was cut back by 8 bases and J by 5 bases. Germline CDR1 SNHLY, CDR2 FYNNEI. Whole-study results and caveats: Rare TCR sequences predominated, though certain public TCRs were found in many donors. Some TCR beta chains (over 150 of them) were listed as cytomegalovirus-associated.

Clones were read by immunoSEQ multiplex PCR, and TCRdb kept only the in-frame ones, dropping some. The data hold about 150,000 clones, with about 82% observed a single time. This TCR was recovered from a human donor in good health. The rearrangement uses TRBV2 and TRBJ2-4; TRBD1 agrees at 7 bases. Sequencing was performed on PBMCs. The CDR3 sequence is CASGTENIQYF. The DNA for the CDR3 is TGTGCCAGCGGGACAGAAAACATTCAGTACTTC.